These 9 T cell receptor beta chains were all obtained from the same sample, sequenced in a study of blood T cells in healthy people across ages. For the second PCR, which ran for about 7 to 12 cycles, a sample-barcoded 5' primer and a J-beta primer mix were used. TCRdb ran MiXCR on the 5' RACE reads and lists one entry per CDR3 protein. This sample has under 2,000,000 distinct CDR3 sequences, with roughly 50% found just once. Sequencing was done on a sample of blood. The receptor set was obtained from a middle-aged woman in good health.

This clonotype occurred a few times. The chain carries TRBV20-1 and TRBJ2-1; D perhaps matches TRBD1 (6 bases). Deletions cut 0 bases from V and 5 bases from J, with 8 bases between. From germline, CDR1 is DFQATT and CDR2 SNEGSKA (reference sequence). The CDR3 totals 13 residues. CDR3 loop: CSAREKGDNEQFF. CDR3 nucleotide sequence: TGCAGTGCTAGAGAGAAGGGGGACAATGAGCAGTTCTTC.

This clonotype was observed once. CDR3 region: CASSVARASSDTQYF. Written as DNA, the CDR3 is TGTGCCAGCAGCGTAGCTAGGGCGAGTTCAGATACGCAGTATTTT. The V and J genes are TRBV9 and TRBJ2-3; D unresolved. Germline CDR1 is SGDLS and CDR2 is YYNGEE. V lost 0 bases to trimming and J lost 4 bases, with 12 bases between them. The CDR3 sequence is 15 residues long.

The gene calls are TRBV2 and TRBJ2-5, with 8 bases matching TRBD1. V lost 1 base, J lost 0 bases, and 4 bases stayed unmatched. The CDR3 consists of 16 residues. The germline gives CDR1 SNHLY, CDR2 FYNNEI. The CDR3 sequence is CASSEVRGQNQETQYF. The CDR3 nucleotides read TGTGCCAGCAGTGAAGTCAGGGGGCAGAACCAAGAGACCCAGTACTTC.

The chain recombines TRBV29-1 with TRBJ2-6, with a possible D match to TRBD1 (5 bases). Between the trimmed V and J ends, which lost 5 bases and 2 bases, there was a span of 7 bases. This CDR3 comprises 13 residues. Germline lookup yields CDR1 SQVTM and CDR2 ANQGSEA. CDR3 in DNA: TGCAGCGTTAAGGACACTGGGGCCAACGTCCTGACTTTC. Translating it yields CSVKDTGANVLTF.

The chain employs TRBV12-3 or TRBV12-4 and TRBJ1-4, with 8 bases identical to TRBD1. The ends lost 2 bases at V and 8 bases at J; junction bases unmatched: 7. This CDR3 is 15 amino acids long. The CDR3 is CASSLLDRGLEKLFF. The CDR3 nucleotides read TGTGCCAGCAGTTTATTAGACAGGGGTCTAGAAAAACTGTTTTTT.

This clonotype has only a few counts. The V and J genes are TRBV12-3 or TRBV12-4 and TRBJ2-3; TRBD2 is a possible D gene (6 bases). V was clipped by 0 bases and J by 6 bases, with 16 bases between them. The CDR3 loop spans 16 amino acids. The CDR3 spells CASSLALAGLLDTQYF. The DNA of the CDR3 is TGTGCCAGCAGTTTAGCGCTGGCGGGGCTTCTGGATACGCAGTATTTT.

This clonotype was observed a handful of times. This chain joins TRBV11-2 and TRBJ2-1; D gene unclear. This CDR3 is built from 13 residues. Trimming cost V 5 bases and J 8 bases, with 13 bases left between them. Germline loops: CDR1 SGHAT, CDR2 FQNNGV. This chain's CDR3 is CASSPRPQDEQFF. DNA for the CDR3: TGTGCCAGCAGCCCACGGCCCCAGGATGAGCAGTTCTTC. Drawing the rest from reference TRBV11-2 and TRBJ2-1, the complete variable domain is EAGVAQSPRYKIIEKRQSVAFWCNPISGHATLYWYQQILGQGPKLLIQFQNNGVVDDSQLPKDRFSAERLKGVDSTLKIQPAKLEDSAVYLCASSPRPQDEQFFGPGTRLTVL.

This chain uses TRBV6-4 with TRBJ1-1; D is uncertain. CDR1 is MRHNA and CDR2 is SNTAGT in the germline V gene. The CDR3 consists of 13 residues. Trimming took off 4 bases at V and 5 bases at J, with 11 bases between the two ends. CDR3 bases: TGTGCCAGCAGTGTCCGAGAACAAACTGAAGCTTTCTTT. Its translation: CASSVREQTEAFF.

The gene calls are TRBV7-2 and TRBJ2-7; D is unresolved. V lost 3 bases to trimming and J lost 2 bases, with 2 bases between them. This CDR3 region has 11 residues. Germline assignment: CDR1 SGHTA and CDR2 FQGNSA. Here the CDR3 reads CTSSFAYEQYF. In nucleotides, the CDR3 is TGTACCAGCAGCTTCGCCTACGAGCAGTACTTC.